The 28 T cell receptor beta chains below were found in one sample sequenced in a study of response to subunit inactivated influenza vaccine. From the RT-PCR reads, TCRdb called clonotypes with MiXCR, one entry per CDR3 protein. The sample includes more than 450,000 distinct CDR3 sequences, roughly 10% seen only once; the top ten take 9.5% to 13%. The material sequenced was PBMCs from blood, taken on the day of vaccination. The receptors come from a man aged 45-65 years who received an inactivated influenza vaccine.

This clonotype was observed a few times. J is TRBJ2-6 and V is TRBV11-1; 9 positions match TRBD1. CDR3 length: 18 residues. V dropped 2 bases and J dropped 4; count of bases not matched to a gene: 9. Per germline, CDR1 SGHAT and CDR2 FQDESV (reference sequence). CDR3 region: CASSLTGTGISGANVLTF. DNA of the CDR3: TGTGCCAGCAGCTTAACCGGGACAGGGATATCCGGGGCCAACGTCCTGACTTTC.

V and J are TRBV4-3 and TRBJ2-4; no reliable D call. CDR3 size: 15 residues. Deletions cut 0 bases from V and 1 base from J, with 7 bases between. Germline assignment: CDR1 LGHNA and CDR2 YSLEER. The CDR3 is CASSQDGMAKNIQYF. As DNA, the CDR3 is TGCGCCAGCAGCCAAGATGGCATGGCCAAAAACATTCAGTACTTC.

The genes are TRBV7-2 and TRBJ2-1; D remains unclear. From germline, CDR1 is SGHTA and CDR2 FQGNSA. V shed 4 bases and J shed 5 bases, with 15 bases lying between them. The CDR3 extends over 15 amino acids. The CDR3 region is CASSSYFPTDNEQFF. CDR3 coding DNA: TGTGCCAGCAGCTCCTACTTCCCCACGGACAATGAGCAGTTCTTC.

This clonotype was observed a handful of times. J is TRBJ2-3 and V is TRBV7-9; D remains ambiguous. V gave up 4 bases and J gave up 1 base, with 9 bases separating them. The CDR3 is 14 amino acids. Germline CDR1 reads SEHNR; CDR2 reads FQNEAQ (reference sequence). The CDR3 nucleotides are TGTGCCAGCAGCTCCACGGTTCGCACAGATACGCAGTATTTT. Translation gives CASSSTVRTDTQYF.

The chain carries TRBV20-1 and TRBJ2-1; D might be TRBD1 (5 bases). V lost 6 bases and J 2 bases, leaving 14 bases between the germline ends. The germline gives CDR1 DFQATT, CDR2 SNEGSKA (reference sequence). The CDR3 has 14 amino acids. The chain's CDR3 is CSANPTVTYNEQFF. The CDR3 DNA follows: TGCAGTGCGAACCCGACAGTTACCTACAATGAGCAGTTCTTC.

This clonotype was counted only a few times. J is TRBJ2-1 and V is TRBV11-1; TRBD2 agrees at 8 bases. CDR3 length equals 16 residues. The ends lost 5 bases at V and 2 bases at J; junction bases unmatched: 8. Germline CDR1 reads SGHAT; CDR2 reads FQDESV (reference sequence). Here the CDR3 reads CASSPPGGAPYNEQFF. CDR3 bases: TGTGCCAGCAGCCCCCCGGGGGGGGCCCCCTACAATGAGCAGTTCTTC. Full variable domain (rest looked up from reference TRBV11-1 and TRBJ2-1): EAEVAQSPRYKITEKSQAVAFWCDPISGHATLYWYRQILGQGPELLVQFQDESVVDDSQLPKDRFSAERLKGVDSTLKIQPAELGDSAMYLCASSPPGGAPYNEQFFGPGTRLTVL.

The chain is built from TRBV24-1 and TRBJ2-7; D might be TRBD1 or TRBD2, each matching 5 bases. Germline CDR1 KGHDR, CDR2 SFDVKD. The ends were cut back, 5 bases at V and 5 bases at J, with 18 bases in the middle. The CDR3 is 15 amino acids. Here the CDR3 reads CATSARTGALDEQYF. The CDR3 region has the DNA TGTGCCACCAGTGCACGGACCGGGGCTCTTGACGAGCAGTACTTC.

The rearrangement links TRBV20-1 to TRBJ1-1; a possible D gene is TRBD1 (6 bases). CDR1 and CDR2 from the germline V gene are DFQATT and SNEGSKA (reference sequence). Trimming left V 1 base short and J 4 bases short, with 13 bases between. This CDR3 contains 14 residues. The CDR3 is CSARVPGAITEAFF. In DNA form, the CDR3 reads TGCAGTGCTAGAGTTCCAGGGGCGATCACTGAAGCTTTCTTT.

This clonotype was seen a few times. The chain recombines TRBV6-2 or TRBV6-3 with TRBJ2-2, with D perhaps being TRBD1 or TRBD2 (6 bases each). CDR3 length: 16 residues. Trimming removed 2 bases at V and 3 bases at J, with 13 bases between. Germline values: CDR1 MNHEY, CDR2 SVGEGT. The CDR3 protein is CASSYRGTLYTGELFF. The CDR3 DNA reads TGTGCCAGCAGTTACCGCGGGACACTATACACCGGGGAGCTGTTTTTT.

The chain links TRBV24-1 to TRBJ2-2; 7 bases map to TRBD1. This CDR3 has 16 amino acids. Germline values: CDR1 KGHDR, CDR2 SFDVKD. After removal of 0 bases from V and 3 bases from J, the junction contained 3 bases not matched to a gene. The CDR3 DNA reads as TGTGCCACCAGTGATTTGCGCAGGGGGTACACCGGGGAGCTGTTTTTT. This translates into CATSDLRRGYTGELFF.

A few counts support this clonotype. The chain uses TRBV3-1 and TRBJ1-3; 7 nucleotides line up with TRBD1. Trimming at V came to 6 bases and at J to 3 bases, leaving 5 bases not matched to a gene. Germline CDR1 reads LGHDT; CDR2 reads YNNKEL (reference sequence). The CDR3 is 14 residues long. The CDR3 bases are TGTGCCAGCAGGGTACAGGGGTATGGAAACACCATATATTTT. As protein: CASRVQGYGNTIYF.

The chain joins TRBV5-5 to TRBJ1-6; 12 bases map to TRBD1. The CDR3 runs to 15 residues. The ends lost 4 bases at V and 8 bases at J; junction bases unmatched: 4. Germline CDR1 SGHKS, CDR2 YYEKEE (reference sequence). Written as DNA, the CDR3 is TGTGCCAGCAGCCAGGGGACAGGGGGCGATTCACCCCTCCACTTT. This gives the protein CASSQGTGGDSPLHF.

The chain has TRBV12-3 or TRBV12-4 and TRBJ2-3, with D tentatively TRBD1 (6 bases). This CDR3 comprises 15 residues. Trimming cost V 6 bases and J 4 bases, with 17 bases left between them. CDR3 amino acids: CASRLQGMSADTQYF. DNA of the CDR3: TGTGCCAGCAGACTACAGGGTATGAGCGCAGATACGCAGTATTTT.

The sample holds a few counts of this clonotype. J is TRBJ1-6 and V is TRBV7-9; tentative D call: TRBD1 (5 bases). The CDR3 has 15 residues. With 5 bases removed from V and 7 bases from J, the gap between germline ends came to 15 bases. Germline assignment: CDR1 SEHNR and CDR2 FQNEAQ (reference sequence). The CDR3 reads CASSQAYRLNSPLHF. The CDR3 region has the DNA TGTGCCAGCAGCCAAGCCTACAGGTTAAATTCACCCCTCCACTTT. The full variable domain, rest sourced from reference TRBV7-9 and TRBJ1-6, is DTGVSQNPRHKITKRGQNVTFRCDPISEHNRLYWYRQTLGQGPEFLTYFQNEAQLEKSRLLSDRFSAERPKGSFSTLEIQRTEQGDSAMYLCASSQAYRLNSPLHFGNGTRLTVT.

This clonotype turned up a few times. The gene calls are TRBV9 and TRBJ2-5; D is ambiguous. The V gene lost 0 bases and the J gene lost 5 bases, with 14 bases spanning the gap. There are 15 residues in the CDR3. Germline V gene sequence: CDR1 SGDLS, CDR2 YYNGEE. The CDR3 nucleotides read TGTGCCAGCAGCGTAGGTCCGGGTGTCGGCGAGACCCAGTACTTC. This gives the protein CASSVGPGVGETQYF.

This clonotype was seen a few times. The chain combines TRBV29-1 with TRBJ2-5; no clear D. Trimming left V 5 bases short and J 5 bases short, with 9 bases between. CDR1 and CDR2 (germline): SQVTM, ANQGSEA. The CDR3 is made up of 11 amino acids. The CDR3 coding sequence is TGCAGCGTTACCCTGGGTGAGACCCAGTACTTC. It encodes CSVTLGETQYF.

The sample holds a few counts of this clonotype. The CDR3 protein is CAWDRGYQETQYF. The CDR3 coding sequence is TGTGCCTGGGACCGGGGGTACCAAGAGACCCAGTACTTC. The rearrangement links TRBV30 to TRBJ2-5, with D tentatively TRBD2 (6 bases). V was trimmed by 5 bases and J by 0 bases, leaving 10 bases between them. CDR1 GTSNPN and CDR2 SVGIG come from the germline V gene (reference sequence). There are 13 residues in the CDR3.

This clonotype has a count of ten or more. The chain uses TRBV5-1 and TRBJ1-1, with D maybe TRBD1 (5 bases). The CDR3 extends over 13 amino acids. Germline loops: CDR1 SGHRS, CDR2 YFSETQ. The V and J ends lost 5 bases and 7 bases respectively, with 15 bases between them. The CDR3 region has the DNA TGCGCCAGCAGTCCGGATCCCGACAGTGAAGCTTTCTTT. Residues: CASSPDPDSEAFF.

This clonotype was seen a few times. The rearrangement joins TRBV30 to TRBJ1-5; D call uncertain. Looked up from germline, CDR1 is GTSNPN and CDR2 is SVGIG (reference sequence). Trimming stripped 2 bases from V and 5 bases from J, with 10 bases between. This CDR3 region has 13 residues. The CDR3 DNA sequence: TGTGCCTGGAGTCCCCTTGCCCATCAGCCCCAGCATTTT. It codes for CAWSPLAHQPQHF.

This clonotype was observed a handful of times. The J gene is TRBJ1-1, the V gene TRBV6-5; maybe TRBD1 (5 bases). This CDR3 is built from 16 residues. The germline V and J ends were trimmed by 3 bases and 0 bases, with 14 bases remaining between them. Germline assignment: CDR1 MNHEY and CDR2 SVGAGI. This chain's CDR3 is CASSYVGAGVNTEAFF. CDR3 sequence (DNA): TGTGCCAGCAGTTATGTCGGGGCGGGAGTGAACACTGAAGCTTTCTTT.

This clonotype was counted only a few times. The chain combines TRBV6-5 with TRBJ2-2, with 8 bases that match TRBD2. Per the germline V gene, CDR1 is MNHEY and CDR2 is SVGAGI. CDR3 length: 18 amino acids. With 2 bases clipped from V and 8 bases from J, the junction kept 16 bases outside the gene matches. CDR3 region: CASSYPEGSGSPIGELFF. CDR3 coding DNA: TGTGCCAGCAGTTACCCGGAAGGGAGCGGGAGCCCCATTGGGGAGCTGTTTTTT.

This clonotype occurred a few times. The rearrangement joins TRBV5-1 to TRBJ2-2; weak D call: TRBD2 (5 bases). Per germline, CDR1 SGHRS and CDR2 YFSETQ. V shed 4 bases and J shed 3 bases, with 10 bases lying between them. This CDR3 spans 14 amino acids. CDR3 sequence: CASSKGVDTGELFF. Written as DNA, the CDR3 is TGCGCCAGCAGCAAGGGAGTGGACACCGGGGAGCTGTTTTTT.

In this sample, this clonotype turned up a few times. The V gene is TRBV6-5, the J gene TRBJ2-5; 8 bases map to TRBD1. The CDR3 is 13 amino acids. Germline V gene sequence: CDR1 MNHEY, CDR2 SVGAGI. Losses at the gene ends were 4 bases for V and 9 bases for J; bases not matched to a gene: 7. Written as DNA, the CDR3 is TGTGCCAGCAGTTCCCGGGACAGGATGCCCCAGTACTTC. It translates to CASSSRDRMPQYF.

Only one count was recorded for this clonotype. The chain links TRBV7-2 to TRBJ2-5, with 9 bases fitting TRBD2. The CDR3 extends over 14 amino acids. From germline, CDR1 is SGHTA and CDR2 FQGNSA. With 4 bases clipped from V and 1 base from J, the junction kept 1 base outside the gene matches. The CDR3 nucleotides read TGTGCCAGCAGCTCTAGCGGGATCCAAGAGACCCAGTACTTC. Its protein product is CASSSSGIQETQYF.

This clonotype was recorded many times. The gene calls are TRBV29-1 and TRBJ1-6, with TRBD1 as a possible D gene (6 bases). Germline CDR1 reads SQVTM; CDR2 reads ANQGSEA. Trimming cost V 7 bases and J 7 bases, with 11 bases left between them. The CDR3 is made up of 12 amino acids. The CDR3 reads CSARQGNSPLHF. The CDR3 DNA reads TGCAGCGCCCGCCAGGGGAATTCACCCCTCCACTTT. Drawing the rest from reference TRBV29-1 and TRBJ1-6, the complete variable domain is SAVISQKPSRDICQRGTSLTIQCQVDSQVTMMFWYRQQPGQSLTLIATANQGSEATYESGFVIDKFPISRPNLTFSTLTVSNMSPEDSSIYLCSARQGNSPLHFGNGTRLTVT.

In this sample, this clonotype turned up many times. The CDR3 sequence is CASSTPGWSNEQFF. CDR3 in DNA: TGTGCCAGCAGTACCCCTGGTTGGAGCAATGAGCAGTTCTTC. The chain joins TRBV6-1 to TRBJ2-1, with D uncertain. The CDR3 length is 14 residues. The ends were cut back, 5 bases at V and 6 bases at J, with 14 bases in the middle. The germline CDR1 and CDR2 sequences are MNHNS and SASEGT.

A few counts support this clonotype. The chain links TRBV18 to TRBJ2-3; no clear D. Between the trimmed V and J ends, which lost 3 bases and 2 bases, there was a span of 15 bases. The germline V gene has CDR1 KGHSH and CDR2 LQKENI. This CDR3 is 16 amino acids long. The CDR3 DNA reads as TGTGCCAGCTCACCGGTCGTAAGGGTCGCCACAGATACGCAGTATTTT. It yields the protein CASSPVVRVATDTQYF.

This clonotype came up a few times. This chain joins TRBV20-1 and TRBJ1-4; the D is unclear. V lost 6 bases and J lost 8, with 10 bases in between. This CDR3 region has 11 residues. CDR1 DFQATT and CDR2 SNEGSKA come from the germline V gene (reference sequence). The CDR3 DNA is TGCAGTGCCCCATTGGGCGAAAAACTGTTTTTT. It encodes CSAPLGEKLFF.